The sequence of this TCR beta chain was determined in a study of T cells in tuberculosis. Study-level findings and limits: Smaller distances to GMM-specific TCRs suggested their expansion in active tuberculosis.

As for this clone: The antigen remains undetermined.

TCRdb's table, derived via immunoSEQ multiplex PCR, lists solely in-frame clones and lacks some. The sample carries some 31,000 clones, just under 97% recorded once. From germline, CDR1 is MNHEY and CDR2 SVGAGI. The CDR3 is 13 residues long. Trimming removed 2 bases from V and 7 bases from J, with 8 bases in between. The material sequenced was PBMCs. This chain joins TRBV6-5 and TRBJ2-2, with a weak D call TRBD2 (6 bases). The TCR was taken from a donor aged 5-35 years with latent tuberculosis or without tuberculosis infection. DNA of the CDR3: TGTGCCAGCAGTTACGGAGGGATCGGGGAGCTGTTTTTT. Translating gives CASSYGGIGELFF.